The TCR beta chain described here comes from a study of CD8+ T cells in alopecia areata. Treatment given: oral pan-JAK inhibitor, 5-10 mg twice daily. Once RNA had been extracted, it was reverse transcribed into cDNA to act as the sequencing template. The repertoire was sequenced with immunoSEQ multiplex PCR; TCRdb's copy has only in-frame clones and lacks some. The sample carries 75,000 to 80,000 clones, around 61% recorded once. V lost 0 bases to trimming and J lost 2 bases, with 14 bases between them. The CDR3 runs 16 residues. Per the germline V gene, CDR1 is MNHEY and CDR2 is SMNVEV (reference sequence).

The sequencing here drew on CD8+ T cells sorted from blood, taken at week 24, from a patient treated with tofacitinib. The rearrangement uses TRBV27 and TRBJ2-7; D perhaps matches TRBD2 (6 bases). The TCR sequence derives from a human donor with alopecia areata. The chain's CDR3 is CASSLSGSGSAYEQYF. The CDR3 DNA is TGTGCCAGCAGTTTATCGGGTAGCGGTAGCGCCTACGAGCAGTACTTC.